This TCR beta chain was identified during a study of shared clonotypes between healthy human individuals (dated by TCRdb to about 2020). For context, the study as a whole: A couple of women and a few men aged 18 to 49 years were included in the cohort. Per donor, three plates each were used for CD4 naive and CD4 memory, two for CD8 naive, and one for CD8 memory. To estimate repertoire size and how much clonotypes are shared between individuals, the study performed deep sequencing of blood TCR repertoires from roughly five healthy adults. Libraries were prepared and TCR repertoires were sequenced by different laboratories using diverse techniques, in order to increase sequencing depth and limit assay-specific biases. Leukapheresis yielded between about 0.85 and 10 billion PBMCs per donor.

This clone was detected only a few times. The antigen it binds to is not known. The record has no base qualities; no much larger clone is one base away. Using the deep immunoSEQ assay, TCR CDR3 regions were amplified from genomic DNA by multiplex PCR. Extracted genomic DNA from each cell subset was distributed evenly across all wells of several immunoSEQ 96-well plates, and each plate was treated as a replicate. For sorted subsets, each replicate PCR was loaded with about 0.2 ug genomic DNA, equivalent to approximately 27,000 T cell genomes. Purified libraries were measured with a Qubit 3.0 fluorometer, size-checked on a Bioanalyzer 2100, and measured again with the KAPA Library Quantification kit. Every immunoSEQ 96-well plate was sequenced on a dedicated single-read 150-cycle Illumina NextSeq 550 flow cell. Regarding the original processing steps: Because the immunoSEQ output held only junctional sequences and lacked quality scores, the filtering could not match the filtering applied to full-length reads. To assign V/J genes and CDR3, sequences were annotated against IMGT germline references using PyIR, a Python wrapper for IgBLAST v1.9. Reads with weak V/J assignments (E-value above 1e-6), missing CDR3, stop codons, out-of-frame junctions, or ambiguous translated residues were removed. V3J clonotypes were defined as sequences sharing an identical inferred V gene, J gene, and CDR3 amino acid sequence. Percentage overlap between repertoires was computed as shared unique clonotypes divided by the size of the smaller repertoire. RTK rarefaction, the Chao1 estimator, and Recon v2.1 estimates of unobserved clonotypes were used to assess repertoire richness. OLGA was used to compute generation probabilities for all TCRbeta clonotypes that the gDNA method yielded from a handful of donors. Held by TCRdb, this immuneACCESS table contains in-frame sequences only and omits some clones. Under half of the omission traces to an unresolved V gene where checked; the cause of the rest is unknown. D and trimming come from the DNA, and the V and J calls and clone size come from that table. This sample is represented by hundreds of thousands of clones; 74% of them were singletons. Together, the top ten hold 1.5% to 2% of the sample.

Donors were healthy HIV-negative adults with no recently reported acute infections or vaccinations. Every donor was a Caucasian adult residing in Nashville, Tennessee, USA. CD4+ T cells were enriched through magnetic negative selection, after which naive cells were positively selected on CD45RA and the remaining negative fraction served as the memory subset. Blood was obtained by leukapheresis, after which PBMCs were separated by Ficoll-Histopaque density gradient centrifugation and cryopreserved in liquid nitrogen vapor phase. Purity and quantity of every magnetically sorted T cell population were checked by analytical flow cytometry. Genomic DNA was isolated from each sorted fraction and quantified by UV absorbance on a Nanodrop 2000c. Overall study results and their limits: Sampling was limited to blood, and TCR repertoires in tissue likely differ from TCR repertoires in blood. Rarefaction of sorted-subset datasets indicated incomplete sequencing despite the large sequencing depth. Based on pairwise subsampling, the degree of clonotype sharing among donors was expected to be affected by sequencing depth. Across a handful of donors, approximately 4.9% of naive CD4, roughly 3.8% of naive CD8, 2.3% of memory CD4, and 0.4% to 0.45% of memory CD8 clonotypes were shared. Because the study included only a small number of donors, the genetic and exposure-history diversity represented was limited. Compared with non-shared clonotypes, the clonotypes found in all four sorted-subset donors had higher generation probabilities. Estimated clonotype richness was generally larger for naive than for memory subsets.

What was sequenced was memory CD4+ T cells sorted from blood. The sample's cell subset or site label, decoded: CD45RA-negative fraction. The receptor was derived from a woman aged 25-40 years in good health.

The CDR3 corresponds to CASSAGLNTEAFF. DNA sequence: TGTGCCAGCAGCGCAGGTTTGAACACTGAAGCTTTCTTT. Recombination joined TRBV9 with TRBJ1-1, with no confidently assigned D gene. The germline ends are 6 bases apart after V is trimmed by 3 bases and J by 0 bases. CDR1 SGDLS and CDR2 YYNGEE were looked up in the germline V gene. From cysteine to phenylalanine, the CDR3 is 13 amino acids long. Only the CDR3 portion is preserved as DNA: 39 bases, with reading frame beginning at the first base.